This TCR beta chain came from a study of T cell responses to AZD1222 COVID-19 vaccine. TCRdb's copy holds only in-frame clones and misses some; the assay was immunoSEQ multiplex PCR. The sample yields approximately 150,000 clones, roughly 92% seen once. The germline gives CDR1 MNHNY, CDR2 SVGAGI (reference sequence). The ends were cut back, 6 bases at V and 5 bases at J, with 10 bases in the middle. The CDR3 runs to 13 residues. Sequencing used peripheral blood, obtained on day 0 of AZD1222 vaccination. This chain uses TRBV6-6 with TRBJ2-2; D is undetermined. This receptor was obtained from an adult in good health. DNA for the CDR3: TGTGCCAGCAGCCGCTTGGGAACCGGGGAGCTGTTTTTT. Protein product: CASSRLGTGELFF.